The rows below give T cell receptor beta chains drawn from one sample of a study of T cells in localized non-small cell lung cancer. The assay was immunoSEQ multiplex PCR, and TCRdb's table has in-frame clones only and misses some. The sample has approximately 41,000 clones, about 85% seen once; the top ten hold 7.1%. The sample consisted of peripheral blood, taken before any cancer treatment. These receptor sequences come from a woman between 18 and 50 years old with stage III lung adenocarcinoma. Each CDR3 is given with its conserved first and last residue. D genes are given only for firm matches. Clone size appears in some rows only: once, few, many, or a class for an expanded clone.

DNA | CDR3 | V | D | J | size
TGTGCCAGCAGCCAAGATTCGGGGAGGGTCAGGGATGGCTACACCTTC | CASSQDSGRVRDGYTF | TRBV14 | - | TRBJ1-2 | -
TGTGCCAGCTCACCTGAGACAGGTTCCTACAATGAGCAGTTCTTC | CASSPETGSYNEQFF | TRBV18 | - | TRBJ2-1 | -
TGTGCCAGCAGCCCTAGCGGGGCGGAGACCCAGTACTTC | CASSPSGAETQYF | TRBV7-3 | TRBD2 | TRBJ2-5 | -
TGTGCCAGCAGCTTAGTAGGGGAGACCCAGTACTTC | CASSLVGETQYF | TRBV7-9 | - | TRBJ2-5 | once
TGTGCCAGCAGCTTAGAATCCCTCCAGGGGGCCAAGACCCAGTACTTC | CASSLESLQGAKTQYF | TRBV13 | TRBD1 | TRBJ2-5 | -
TGCGCCAGCAGCTTGGGGACCGACCAGGAGGTTGAGCAGTACTTC | CASSLGTDQEVEQYF | TRBV5-1 | - | TRBJ2-7 | -
TGCGCCAGCAGCTTGTCTGCGACACTTCAAGAGACCCAGTACTTC | CASSLSATLQETQYF | TRBV5-1 | - | TRBJ2-5 | -
TGCAGCGTTGTAACAGGATATGGGGTCTACGAGCAGTACTTC | CSVVTGYGVYEQYF | TRBV29-1 | - | TRBJ2-7 | few
TGTGCCAGCAGCTTTCCACCGGGGCAGGGGGAGACCCAGTACTTC | CASSFPPGQGETQYF | TRBV7-7 | - | TRBJ2-5 | -
TGTGCCTGGAGTGGGGGGACAGATAATTCACCCCTCCACTTT | CAWSGGTDNSPLHF | TRBV30 | TRBD1 | TRBJ1-6 | -
TGTGCCTGGACAGTGACTAACTATGGCTACACCTTC | CAWTVTNYGYTF | TRBV30 | - | TRBJ1-2 | -
TGTGCCACACAACGTAGAACGCTGAACTACGAGCAGTACTTC | CATQRRTLNYEQYF | TRBV28 | - | TRBJ2-7 | -
TGCGCCAGCAGCCAAACCTACTCCGCCACAGATACGCAGTATTTT | CASSQTYSATDTQYF | TRBV4-1 | - | TRBJ2-3 | -
TGTGCCCGGACCGGGACTAGCGGTTTTTATGGCGGGGAGCTGTTTTTT | CARTGTSGFYGGELFF | TRBV30 | TRBD2 | TRBJ2-2 | -
TGTGCCAGCTCACCCCGGTCAACTGTCTCTGGAAACACCATATATTTT | CASSPRSTVSGNTIYF | TRBV18 | - | TRBJ1-3 | -
TGTGCCAGCACGCCGGACAGGGGTTTTTACGAGCAGTACTTC | CASTPDRGFYEQYF | TRBV27 | TRBD1 | TRBJ2-7 | -
TGTGCCAGCGGTGGGGGTAACACTGAAGCTTTCTTT | CASGGGNTEAFF | TRBV25-1 | - | TRBJ1-1 | -
TGTGCCAGCAGCCCTAACAGGGGGCCCGATGGCTACACCTTC | CASSPNRGPDGYTF | TRBV13 | TRBD1 | TRBJ1-2 | once
TGTGCCAGTACGTCTCAGGACAGGGGTCCCGGGGAGCTGTTTTTT | CASTSQDRGPGELFF | TRBV19 | TRBD1 | TRBJ2-2 | -
TGTGCCAGCAGCTTGGCGGGGAATGGTCAGCCCCAGCATTTT | CASSLAGNGQPQHF | TRBV5-4 | - | TRBJ1-5 | -
TGTGCCAGCAGCGTAGATGCAGGGATCTATCAGCCCCAGCATTTT | CASSVDAGIYQPQHF | TRBV9 | - | TRBJ1-5 | -
TGTGCCAGCAGCTTAGACCCGACAGTTCTCTATGGCTACACCTTC | CASSLDPTVLYGYTF | TRBV11-2 | - | TRBJ1-2 | -
TGTGCCAGCAGCACCCACAGGGCAGGCACCGGGGAGCTGTTTTTT | CASSTHRAGTGELFF | TRBV5-4 | - | TRBJ2-2 | -
TGTGCCAGCAGCCTAGGGGTTGTGCAGTTCTTC | CASSLGVVQFF | TRBV7-6 | - | TRBJ2-1 | -
TGTGCCAGCAGTGACGGTGACTCTGGGGCCAACGTCCTGACTTTC | CASSDGDSGANVLTF | TRBV6-4 | - | TRBJ2-6 | medium-sized
TGTGCCAGCAGTCCCGCGAGGGGCTCGAACACCGGGGAGCTGTTTTTT | CASSPARGSNTGELFF | TRBV7-9 | - | TRBJ2-2 | -
TGCGCCAGCAGCTTGGGTCGAGGGAATGAGCAGTTCTTC | CASSLGRGNEQFF | TRBV5-1 | - | TRBJ2-1 | -
TGTGCCAGCAGCGCCGGGCCGGGAGAGGGAAAACTGTTTTTT | CASSAGPGEGKLFF | TRBV5-4 | - | TRBJ1-4 | -
TGTGCCACTCGACCCTTGGGGTACGAGCAGTACTTC | CATRPLGYEQYF | TRBV2 | - | TRBJ2-7 | -
TGTGCCAGCAGCGGGCGGGAGACCGGGGAGCTGTTTTTT | CASSGRETGELFF | TRBV9 | TRBD2 | TRBJ2-2 | medium-sized
TGCAGCGCCTCAGGCTGGACAGGGGGAGAGACCCAGTACTTC | CSASGWTGGETQYF | TRBV29-1 | TRBD1 | TRBJ2-5 | -
TGTGCCAGCAGCTTTTCGATAGCGGGGGGCACAGATACGCAGTATTTT | CASSFSIAGGTDTQYF | TRBV7-3 | TRBD2 | TRBJ2-3 | once
TGTGCCAGCAGCCTCCGAGAGACCCAGTACTTC | CASSLRETQYF | TRBV6-1 | - | TRBJ2-5 | -
TGCAGCGTTGGTGGTGTTTTGACCCAAGAGACCCAGTACTTC | CSVGGVLTQETQYF | TRBV29-1 | - | TRBJ2-5 | -
TGCGCCAGCAGCCAGTCCGGCAACACCATATATTTT | CASSQSGNTIYF | TRBV4-3 | - | TRBJ1-3 | -
TGTGCTAGTGGTTTACAGGGAGGTCAGCCCCAGCATTTT | CASGLQGGQPQHF | TRBV12-5 | - | TRBJ1-5 | -
TGTGCCAGCAGCCGGGGGTCGAACACTGAAGCTTTCTTT | CASSRGSNTEAFF | TRBV5-6 | - | TRBJ1-1 | -
TGCGCCAGCAGCCAAGTATCAACCACTGAAGCTTTCTTT | CASSQVSTTEAFF | TRBV4-1 | - | TRBJ1-1 | -
TGTGCCAGCAGCGCAACCATGGACGGTAAACTGTTTTTT | CASSATMDGKLFF | TRBV7-9 | - | TRBJ1-4 | -
TGTGCCAGCAGCACATCTCACAGGGGGCTCGGAAACACCATATATTTT | CASSTSHRGLGNTIYF | TRBV9 | TRBD1 | TRBJ1-3 | -
TGTGCCAGCAGCCAAGGACTCAACAATGAGCAGTTCTTC | CASSQGLNNEQFF | TRBV5-4 | - | TRBJ2-1 | -
TGCGCCAGCAGCCAAGGGACCGGTCGAGCCACTGAAGCTTTCTTT | CASSQGTGRATEAFF | TRBV4-1 | - | TRBJ1-1 | -
TGTGCCAGCAGTGAATGGGGTCAATCAATCCACTTT | CASSEWGQSIHF | TRBV25-1 | - | TRBJ1-6 | -
TGTGCCAGCAGCTTCGCCAGCCACGGGGAGCTGTTTTTT | CASSFASHGELFF | TRBV7-9 | - | TRBJ2-2 | -
TGTGCAAGTCGCTTAGTTGAGACTAAGGGCAAGACCCAGTACTTC | CASRLVETKGKTQYF | TRBV12-2 | - | TRBJ2-5 | -